The 5 T cell receptor beta chains reported below all come from one sample, sequenced in a study of T cell responses to AZD1222 COVID-19 vaccine (TCRdb year 2021). Libraries were built with the immunoSEQ multiplex PCR assay. TCRdb holds this immuneACCESS table with in-frame rearrangements only. Some clones are missing; in checked studies, unresolved V genes explain under half, and the rest has no known cause. The sample table shows around 200,000 clones, and 94% are seen once. The top ten clones comprise roughly 1.7% of the sample. In the paper's terms, the time point label means: about 28 days (+/-7) after the second vaccine dose. The input for sequencing was peripheral blood, taken 28 days after the second AZD1222 dose. All receptors derive from an adult who received the AZD1222 COVID-19 vaccine.

The V and J genes are TRBV9 and TRBJ2-7, with D hard to call. Trimming removed 3 bases from V and 6 bases from J, with 7 bases in between. The length of the CDR3 is 11 residues. Germline V gene lookup returns CDR1 SGDLS and CDR2 YYNGEE. CDR3 residues: CASSASSEQYF. CDR3 nucleotide sequence: TGTGCCAGCAGCGCATCCAGCGAGCAGTACTTC.

The chain recombines TRBV19 with TRBJ2-7; D is unresolved. Per germline, CDR1 LNHDA and CDR2 SQIVND (reference sequence). V dropped 5 bases and J dropped 4 bases, with 15 bases sitting between them. The CDR3 runs to 14 residues. The DNA of the CDR3 is TGTGCCAGTAGTTTGGGTCACGAACCTTACGAGCAGTACTTC. Protein: CASSLGHEPYEQYF.

This clone was picked up one time. The V and J genes are TRBV6-5 and TRBJ2-7; D is undetermined. The CDR3 length is 14 residues. V lost 4 bases and J lost 6, with 16 bases in between. Looked up from germline, CDR1 is MNHEY and CDR2 is SVGAGI. The CDR3 is CASSSIAEVVEQYF. The CDR3 coding sequence is TGTGCCAGCAGTTCTATAGCTGAGGTCGTCGAGCAGTACTTC.

The chain carries TRBV5-1 and TRBJ1-2; no clear D. CDR3 length equals 12 residues. Between the trimmed V and J ends, which lost 4 bases and 7 bases, there was a span of 11 bases. Germline-derived CDR1 and CDR2 are SGHRS and YFSETQ. CDR3 in amino acids: CASSVGLSGYTF. The DNA of the CDR3 is TGCGCCAGCAGCGTCGGTCTATCTGGCTACACCTTC.

The rearrangement links TRBV27 to TRBJ2-3; no clear D gene. Per germline, CDR1 MNHEY and CDR2 SMNVEV (reference sequence). V lost 3 bases and J 2 bases, leaving 12 bases between the germline ends. There are 15 residues in the CDR3. The CDR3 DNA reads as TGTGCCAGCAGTTTTAGTTCAGCCTACACAGATACGCAGTATTTT. This codes for CASSFSSAYTDTQYF.